The 9 T cell receptor beta chains below all came from one sample that was sequenced in a study of blood T cells in healthy people across ages. Alongside a J-beta primer mix, a sample-barcoded 5' primer served in a second PCR lasting roughly 7 to 12 cycles. TCRdb used MiXCR to reprocess the 5' RACE reads, holding one entry per CDR3 protein. The sample carries 1.5 million to 2 million distinct CDR3 sequences, under 30% recorded once. Sequenced input: blood. The source of these receptors is a woman aged 25 to 45 in good health.

The V call is TRBV5-5, the J call TRBJ1-2; 7 nucleotides agree with TRBD1. Trimming took 4 bases from V and 2 from J; bases not matched to a gene: 8. This CDR3 contains 15 residues. Germline CDR1 SGHKS, CDR2 YYEKEE (reference sequence). The DNA for the CDR3 is TGTGCCAGCAGCGTCTCCGGGACAGCAAACTATGGCTACACCTTC. Its translation is CASSVSGTANYGYTF.

The chain has TRBV9 and TRBJ2-7, with 9 bases matching TRBD1. The CDR3 is 15 amino acids. Trimming removed 4 bases from V and 1 base from J; junction bases left unmatched: 6. Germline loops: CDR1 SGDLS, CDR2 YYNGEE. Here the CDR3 reads CASSKQGAESYEQYF. The CDR3 bases are TGTGCCAGCAGCAAACAGGGGGCTGAGTCCTACGAGCAGTACTTC.

V gene TRBV10-1 combines with J gene TRBJ1-1; no firm D call. Trimming cost V 3 bases and J 0 bases, with 8 bases left between them. The CDR3 is 14 residues long. Germline CDR1 and CDR2: WNHNN and SYGVQD (reference sequence). The CDR3 is CASSDARLNTEAFF. The DNA of the CDR3 is TGCGCCAGCAGTGATGCAAGGTTGAACACTGAAGCTTTCTTT.

There are a few counts of this clonotype. The chain recombines TRBV5-1 with TRBJ2-5; 9 bases align to TRBD2. Germline V gene lookup returns CDR1 SGHRS and CDR2 YFSETQ. Trimming at V came to 3 bases and at J to 5 bases, leaving 8 bases not matched to a gene. The CDR3 loop spans 15 amino acids. The CDR3 DNA reads TGCGCCAGCAGCTCTAGCGGGGCGGCGCGGGAGACCCAGTACTTC. Translation gives CASSSSGAARETQYF.

The gene calls are TRBV5-6 and TRBJ1-2; possibly TRBD1 for D (5 bases). CDR1 SGHDT and CDR2 YYEEEE come from the germline V gene. V dropped 4 bases and J dropped 8 bases, with 18 bases sitting between them. The CDR3 is 14 residues long. CDR3 region: CASSIYPGLAGYTF. The CDR3 coding sequence is TGTGCCAGCAGCATCTACCCGGGACTGGCAGGCTACACCTTC.

The chain couples TRBV2 to TRBJ2-2; 8 nucleotides align to TRBD1. The ends lost 0 bases at V and 6 bases at J; junction bases unmatched: 6. CDR1 is SNHLY, CDR2 FYNNEI, per germline. The CDR3 runs to 16 residues. This CDR3 is CASSEAGRGRAGELFF. DNA for the CDR3: TGTGCCAGCAGTGAAGCGGGCAGGGGGCGCGCCGGGGAGCTGTTTTTT.

With respect to this clonotype: Lacking the conserved final phenylalanine or tryptophan, this CDR3 likely reflects a read error. The V and J genes are TRBV7-2 and TRBJ1-1, with D perhaps TRBD1 (5 bases). This CDR3 has 15 residues. V was cut by 6 bases and J by 7 bases, with 21 bases left in between. Per the germline V gene, CDR1 is SGHTA and CDR2 is FQGNSA. CDR3 region: CASRYAGSGYYEAFS. For the CDR3, the DNA is TGTGCCAGCAGATACGCCGGGTCAGGGTATTATGAAGCTTTCTCT.

This clonotype was seen a handful of times. The J gene is TRBJ2-1, the V gene TRBV9; D possibly matches TRBD1 or TRBD2 (6 bases each). The CDR3 runs to 16 residues. Looked up from germline, CDR1 is SGDLS and CDR2 is YYNGEE. Trimming left V 2 bases short and J 5 bases short, with 17 bases between. The CDR3 nucleotides read TGTGCCAGCAGCGTCGGGGGCACTACCCGCAACAATGAGCAGTTCTTC. The encoded protein is CASSVGGTTRNNEQFF.

This clonotype was counted only a few times. This sequence joins TRBV7-2 and TRBJ2-1; 10 bases match TRBD2. V gave up 4 bases and J gave up 7 bases; unmatched junction bases: 7. From germline, CDR1 is SGHTA and CDR2 FQGNSA. CDR3 size: 15 residues. The CDR3 here is CASSYTGTSVNEQFF. The CDR3 DNA sequence: TGTGCCAGCAGCTATACCGGGACTAGCGTAAATGAGCAGTTCTTC.